These 16 T cell receptor beta chains share one sample of origin, sequenced in a study of blood T cell repertoires in COVID-19. TCRdb's copy holds only in-frame clones and misses some; the assay was immunoSEQ multiplex PCR. The sample consists of about 76,000 clones, 87% of them appearing once. Sequencing used peripheral blood. All receptors come from a woman older than 75 with active or convalescent COVID-19.

This chain connects TRBV28 to TRBJ1-4; no firm D call. With 11 bases removed from V and 7 bases from J, the gap between germline ends came to 8 bases. Germline V gene lookup returns CDR1 MDHEN and CDR2 SYDVKM. The CDR3 has 10 amino acids. The CDR3 region has the DNA TGTGCCTCACGCGGTGAAAAACTGTTTTTT. Encoded protein: CASRGEKLFF.

The chain uses TRBV9 and TRBJ2-1, with 7 bases lining up with TRBD2. Unmatched junction bases numbered 12, after V lost 3 bases and J lost 9 bases. Germline CDR1 SGDLS, CDR2 YYNGEE. This CDR3 region has 15 residues. In DNA, the CDR3 is TGTGCCAGCAGCGAGAGGTCACGGGACTACGGTGAGCAGTTCTTC. Protein sequence: CASSERSRDYGEQFF.

The chain combines TRBV7-6 with TRBJ1-3; D gene ambiguous. The CDR3 has 16 residues. Per germline, CDR1 SGHVS and CDR2 FNYEAQ. Trimming took 0 bases from V and 0 from J, leaving 9 bases between them. Written as DNA, the CDR3 is TGTGCCAGCAGCTTAGCGGAGGTAAACTCTGGAAACACCATATATTTT. Translated: CASSLAEVNSGNTIYF.

The chain couples TRBV15 to TRBJ2-3, with D possibly being TRBD2 (6 bases). The CDR3 spans 13 residues. With 5 bases removed from V and 0 bases from J, the gap between germline ends came to 6 bases. Germline V gene sequence: CDR1 LNHNV, CDR2 YYDKDF (reference sequence). The DNA of the CDR3 is TGTGCCACCAGCCGGGGGAGCACAGATACGCAGTATTTT. Translation: CATSRGSTDTQYF. Combining the CDR3 with reference TRBV15 and TRBJ2-3 gives the whole variable domain DAMVIQNPRYQVTQFGKPVTLSCSQTLNHNVMYWYQQKSSQAPKLLFHYYDKDFNNEADTPDNFQSRRPNTSFCFLDIRSPGLGDTAMYLCATSRGSTDTQYFGPGTRLTVL.

The gene calls are TRBV3-1 (or the pseudogene TRBV3-2) and TRBJ2-5; 8 bases line up with TRBD2. Germline CDR1 and CDR2: LGHDT and YNNKEL (reference sequence). The CDR3 length is 16 residues. V lost 1 base and J lost 5; bases outside the gene matches: 9. The chain's CDR3 is CASSQGQRGGRETQYF. The CDR3 DNA sequence: TGTGCCAGCAGCCAAGGTCAACGGGGGGGCCGGGAGACCCAGTACTTC.

This chain connects TRBV3-1 (or the pseudogene TRBV3-2) to TRBJ2-7; 9 positions agree with TRBD2. The CDR3 totals 14 residues. Germline assignment: CDR1 LGHDT and CDR2 YNNKEL (reference sequence). Trimming removed 2 bases from V and 3 bases from J; junction bases left unmatched: 2. In DNA, the CDR3 is TGTGCCAGCAGCCAAATAGCGGGGGACTACGAGCAGTACTTC. Its translation: CASSQIAGDYEQYF.

This clone occurred once. The chain combines TRBV30 with TRBJ1-3, with TRBD1 matching over 8 bases. Trimming at V came to 5 bases and at J to 4 bases, leaving 7 bases not matched to a gene. The CDR3 loop spans 14 amino acids. Germline values: CDR1 GTSNPN, CDR2 SVGIG (reference sequence). For the CDR3, the DNA is TGTGCCTGGTCCTCGACAGGGGCGGGAAACACCATATATTTT. It yields the protein CAWSSTGAGNTIYF. The full variable domain, in which reference TRBV30 and TRBJ1-3 provide the parts outside the CDR3, is SQTIHQWPATLVQPVGSPLSLECTVEGTSNPNLYWYRQAAGRGLQLLFYSVGIGQISSEVPQNLSASRPQDRQFILSSKKLLLSDSGFYLCAWSSTGAGNTIYFGEGSWLTVV.

The chain combines TRBV3-1 (or the pseudogene TRBV3-2) with TRBJ2-7; D is possibly TRBD2 (7 bases). Trimming took 5 bases from V and 1 from J, leaving 21 bases between them. Germline V gene lookup returns CDR1 LGHDT and CDR2 YNNKEL (reference sequence). The CDR3 sequence is 17 residues long. The CDR3 DNA reads as TGTGCCAGCAGCGCGGGGGCGCGGGGAAAACTTTCCTACGAGCAGTACTTC. The encoded protein is CASSAGARGKLSYEQYF.

This sequence joins TRBV9 and TRBJ2-3; TRBD2 agrees at 7 bases. Unmatched junction bases numbered 3, after V lost 2 bases and J lost 0 bases. This CDR3 comprises 15 residues. CDR1 is SGDLS and CDR2 is YYNGEE in the germline V gene. CDR3 residues: CASSVFGGSTDTQYF. The CDR3 coding sequence is TGTGCCAGCAGCGTGTTCGGGGGGAGCACAGATACGCAGTATTTT.

The V call is TRBV14, the J call TRBJ2-3, with 7 bases fitting TRBD1. CDR3 length equals 13 residues. V trimming: 6 bases; J trimming: 1 base; junction bases outside the gene matches: 1. Germline CDR1 is SGHDN and CDR2 is FVKESK. CDR3 sequence: CASRTGGTDTQYF. CDR3 DNA sequence: TGTGCCAGCAGAACAGGGGGCACAGATACGCAGTATTTT.

The chain combines TRBV5-4 with TRBJ1-2, with TRBD1 matching 9 bases. The CDR3 loop spans 16 amino acids. Per the germline V gene, CDR1 is SGHNT and CDR2 is YYREEE (reference sequence). Unmatched junction bases numbered 14, after V lost 4 bases and J lost 7 bases. The CDR3 nucleotides are TGTGCCAGCAGCCTCGGACAGGGGAGGACGGGCCTTGGCTACACCTTC. It yields the protein CASSLGQGRTGLGYTF.

The chain joins TRBV12-3 or TRBV12-4 to TRBJ1-5, with D unclear. The CDR3 covers 12 residues. V was shortened by 5 bases and J by 5 bases, with 7 bases between the two germline ends. The CDR3 protein is CASSLGDQPQHF. In nucleotides, the CDR3 is TGTGCCAGCAGTCTGGGCGATCAGCCCCAGCATTTT.

The rearrangement joins TRBV30 to TRBJ2-7; D might be TRBD1 or TRBD2, each matching 6 bases. Trimming took off 5 bases at V and 3 bases at J, with 8 bases between the two ends. CDR1 and CDR2 (germline): GTSNPN, SVGIG (reference sequence). This CDR3 region has 11 residues. The CDR3 sequence: CAWGGHYEQYF. The CDR3 DNA follows: TGTGCCTGGGGGGGGCACTACGAGCAGTACTTC.

This clone was seen once. The rearrangement joins TRBV5-6 to TRBJ2-2; perhaps TRBD1 as D (6 bases). Per germline, CDR1 SGHDT and CDR2 YYEEEE. The CDR3 loop spans 14 amino acids. V was shortened by 4 bases and J by 4 bases, with 11 bases between the two germline ends. The CDR3 sequence: CASSPSTGTGELFF. CDR3 DNA: TGTGCCAGCAGCCCTTCGACAGGCACCGGGGAGCTGTTTTTT.

The chain employs TRBV5-6 and TRBJ1-4, with a tentative D call TRBD1 (5 bases). The CDR3 has 18 amino acids. Between the trimmed V and J ends, which lost 2 bases and 0 bases, there was a span of 17 bases. Germline loops: CDR1 SGHDT, CDR2 YYEEEE. CDR3 nucleotide sequence: TGTGCCAGCAGCTTTTCGCGGGACTTTTTCGCAACTAATGAAAAACTGTTTTTT. The encoded protein is CASSFSRDFFATNEKLFF.

The gene calls are TRBV6-6 and TRBJ1-3; D ambiguous. The V and J ends lost 0 bases and 4 bases respectively, with 4 bases between them. Germline CDR1 is MNHNY and CDR2 is SVGAGI (reference sequence). This CDR3 comprises 13 residues. The CDR3 DNA is TGTGCCAGCAGTTACTCCCTGGGAAACACCATATATTTT. Translating it yields CASSYSLGNTIYF.